Reported below is one T cell receptor (beta chain). This sample stems from a study of low-dose radiotherapy and immunotherapy resistance in tumors. Looking at the study overall: The treatment that patients received was intravenous nivolumab 240 mg every two weeks plus ipilimumab 1 mg/kg every six weeks. It was every two weeks, one day before radiation and immunotherapy, that intravenous cyclophosphamide 200 mg/m2 was given.

The sample's time point: before trial treatment. The therapy administered to donors comprised nivolumab, ipilimumab, aspirin, low-dose cyclophosphamide and low-dose radiotherapy. TRAV and TRBV primers primed cDNA for both TCRalpha and TCRbeta. With a constant-region primer and a V-primer adapter, TCRs were subjected to around 20 PCR cycles of amplification. A single record per CDR3 protein comes from TCRdb applying MiXCR to the reads. The sample gives approximately 90,000 distinct CDR3 sequences, about 18% of which show up once; 2.8% is in the top ten. CDR3 length equals 17 residues. The germline V gene has CDR1 SEHNR and CDR2 FQNEAQ (reference sequence). The V end was cut by 4 bases, the J end by 4 bases, with 19 bases between.

This chain links TRBV7-9 with TRBJ2-2; TRBD1 is a possible D gene (7 bases). The source of this sequence is a male donor with prostate cancer. The specimen was PBMCs, collected before treatment. This CDR3 is CASSYISTGRSTGELFF. CDR3 sequence (DNA): TGTGCCAGCAGCTATATCTCGACAGGGAGGTCCACCGGGGAGCTGTTTTTT.